This T cell receptor beta chain was retrieved from a study of immune heterogeneity within non-small cell lung tumors. Study in general: The composition of the tumors was several squamous cell carcinomas, some ten non-squamous carcinomas and 1 not otherwise specified. Study outcomes and limitations: Individual patients showed largely nonoverlapping sets of high-frequency T-cell receptor beta clonotypes.

TCR beta CDR3 regions came from multiplex PCR with 32 forward V and 13 reverse J primers. One entry per CDR3 protein, called by TCRdb with MiXCR from the multiplex PCR reads. The table records 2,800 or so distinct CDR3 sequences, just over 45% of them present only once. Bulk tumor genomic DNA, 600 ng per sample, was used as template. During surgery, several far-apart biopsies were obtained from every primary tumor. Patients underwent curative surgery for non-small cell lung cancer (untreated and newly diagnosed). Study donors were patients with a new diagnosis of non-small cell lung cancer who underwent surgery with curative intent. The CDR3 contains 15 residues. The germline V gene has CDR1 MNHNS and CDR2 SASEGT. V lost 3 bases, J lost 8 bases, and 7 bases stayed unmatched. For this clonotype: What it binds is unknown.

The sample was lung tumor tissue. The receptor was derived from a woman aged 60 to 75 with non-small cell lung cancer. This chain uses TRBV6-1 with TRBJ2-1; 10 positions agree with TRBD2. The CDR3 spells CASSDTSGTSDEQFF. The CDR3 coding sequence is TGTGCCAGCAGTGACACTAGCGGGACGAGCGATGAGCAGTTCTTC.